Below, 18 T cell receptor beta chains from the same sample are listed, as sequenced in a study of blood T cell repertoires in COVID-19. Clones were sequenced by immunoSEQ multiplex PCR, and TCRdb holds only the in-frame ones, with some missing. The repertoire has hundreds of thousands of clones, more than 75% of them found once; the top ten carry 4.4%. Sample: peripheral blood. The receptors here all came from a man over 45 with acute or convalescent COVID-19.

This rearrangement joins TRBV3-1 (or the pseudogene TRBV3-2) to TRBJ1-1, with a tentative D call TRBD1 (6 bases). V was cut by 4 bases and J by 6 bases, with 12 bases left in between. This CDR3 comprises 13 residues. Germline CDR1 and CDR2: LGHDT and YNNKEL (reference sequence). CDR3 nucleotides: TGTGCCAGCAGCCGGAATCAGGGGCCTGAAGCTTTCTTT. Its protein is CASSRNQGPEAFF.

V gene TRBV19 combines with J gene TRBJ2-1, with 10 nucleotides matching TRBD2. The CDR3 spans 15 residues. Germline V gene sequence: CDR1 LNHDA, CDR2 SQIVND (reference sequence). V was clipped by 4 bases and J by 4 bases; unmatched bases: 4. The CDR3 protein is CASSTSGGRYNEQFF. For the CDR3, the DNA is TGTGCCAGTAGTACTAGCGGGGGCCGATACAATGAGCAGTTCTTC.

The chain recombines TRBV5-5 with TRBJ2-5, with D possibly matching TRBD2 (5 bases). This CDR3 region has 17 residues. The V end was cut by 0 bases, the J end by 1 base, with 16 bases between. The germline V gene encodes CDR1 SGHKS and CDR2 YYEKEE (reference sequence). DNA for the CDR3: TGTGCCAGCAGCTTGGGTCCCCGATCAGCGGCCCAAGAGACCCAGTACTTC. This encodes CASSLGPRSAAQETQYF.

This chain connects TRBV4-1 to TRBJ2-3; 7 nucleotides line up with TRBD2. With V trimmed by 0 bases and J by 0 bases, 6 bases remained unmatched. Germline assignment: CDR1 MGHRA and CDR2 YSYEKL. The CDR3 covers 17 residues. For the CDR3, the DNA is TGCGCCAGCAGCCAAGATCGGGAGGCAGCTAGCACAGATACGCAGTATTTT. Its protein product is CASSQDREAASTDTQYF.

A note on this clone: Different DNA sequences within this sample yield the same CDR3. The chain is built from TRBV5-1 and TRBJ1-2; tentatively, D is TRBD1 (5 bases). Trimming pared 4 bases from V and 4 bases from J, leaving 11 bases between. Germline V gene sequence: CDR1 SGHRS, CDR2 YFSETQ. This CDR3 spans 13 amino acids. This CDR3 is CASSPRQGYGYTF. In DNA, the CDR3 is TGCGCCAGCAGCCCTCGGCAGGGCTATGGCTACACCTTC.

The chain uses TRBV6-4 and TRBJ2-6; 9 nucleotides align to TRBD1. The CDR3 is made up of 18 amino acids. The junction had 11 bases not matched to a gene; V was cut back by 4 bases and J by 4 bases. From germline, CDR1 is MRHNA and CDR2 SNTAGT. The CDR3 is CASSATGTGLSGANVLTF. CDR3 in DNA: TGTGCCAGCAGTGCCACCGGGACAGGGTTGTCCGGGGCCAACGTCCTGACTTTC.

This clone was detected only once. This chain uses TRBV3-1 (or the pseudogene TRBV3-2) with TRBJ1-6; D unresolved. The CDR3 totals 14 residues. In germline, CDR1 is LGHDT, CDR2 YNNKEL (reference sequence). V lost 2 bases and J lost 7, with 9 bases in between. Written as DNA, the CDR3 is TGTGCCAGCAGCCAACCCCCCGAGAATTCACCCCTCCACTTT. Translation gives CASSQPPENSPLHF.

This clone occurred a few times. Distinct nucleotide sequences in the sample also encode this CDR3. This chain connects TRBV6-1 to TRBJ2-6, with a weak D call TRBD2 (6 bases). CDR1 is MNHNS and CDR2 is SASEGT in the germline V gene. V lost 3 bases to trimming and J lost 0 bases, with 6 bases between them. The CDR3 is 15 residues long. The chain's CDR3 is CASSEGGSGANVLTF. DNA of the CDR3: TGTGCCAGCAGTGAGGGGGGCTCTGGGGCCAACGTCCTGACTTTC.

This chain joins TRBV5-4 and TRBJ1-4; TRBD1 matches 9 bases. The junction had 11 bases not matched to a gene; V was cut back by 4 bases and J by 7 bases. The germline CDR1 and CDR2 sequences are SGHNT and YYREEE (reference sequence). The CDR3 loop spans 16 amino acids. Written as DNA, the CDR3 is TGTGCCAGCAGCAGGCAGGACAGGGGACGGGCTGAAAAACTGTTTTTT. Translation: CASSRQDRGRAEKLFF.

The chain joins TRBV5-1 to TRBJ1-2, with D possibly being TRBD1 (6 bases). V was cut by 4 bases and J by 8 bases, with 12 bases left in between. The CDR3 covers 12 residues. CDR1 SGHRS and CDR2 YFSETQ come from the germline V gene. This CDR3 reads CASSPDSFGYTF. The CDR3 DNA sequence: TGCGCCAGCAGCCCGGACAGTTTCGGCTACACCTTC.

This clone occurred a few times. This chain joins TRBV5-1 and TRBJ2-2; TRBD2 is a possible D gene (5 bases). The germline V gene has CDR1 SGHRS and CDR2 YFSETQ. The CDR3 runs 14 residues. Trimming pared 5 bases from V and 7 bases from J, leaving 15 bases between. The CDR3 sequence: CASSSKEGIGELFF. CDR3 in DNA: TGCGCCAGCAGTTCCAAAGAGGGAATCGGGGAGCTGTTTTTT.

This clone has a single count. The chain employs TRBV7-2 and TRBJ1-2; tentatively, D is TRBD1 (5 bases). Trimming cost V 7 bases and J 4 bases, with 19 bases left between them. This CDR3 spans 15 amino acids. Germline values: CDR1 SGHTA, CDR2 FQGNSA. CDR3 coding DNA: TGTGCCAGCATCACTAGCGTAGGGGAAGTCTATGGCTACACCTTC. It translates to CASITSVGEVYGYTF.

V is TRBV19 and J is TRBJ1-1; D ambiguous. This CDR3 is 12 amino acids long. Germline V CDR1 and CDR2: LNHDA, SQIVND (reference sequence). Deletions cut 5 bases from V and 0 bases from J, with 4 bases between. CDR3 sequence (DNA): TGTGCCAGTAGTCACATGAACACTGAAGCTTTCTTT. Its protein is CASSHMNTEAFF.

V and J are TRBV6-5 and TRBJ2-2; D unresolved. Trimming pared 6 bases from V and 7 bases from J, leaving 12 bases between. Per germline, CDR1 MNHEY and CDR2 SVGAGI. The CDR3 is 13 residues long. The CDR3 protein is CASRPTTLGELFF. Written as DNA, the CDR3 is TGTGCCAGCAGACCCACGACTCTCGGGGAGCTGTTTTTT.

The chain links TRBV11-3 to TRBJ1-1, with D unresolved. CDR1 is SGHNT and CDR2 is YENEEA in the germline V gene. The CDR3 sequence is 13 residues long. Trimming took off 5 bases at V and 5 bases at J, with 12 bases between the two ends. The CDR3: CASSTSRGTEAFF. DNA for the CDR3: TGTGCCAGCAGCACATCCCGAGGGACTGAAGCTTTCTTT.

This rearrangement joins TRBV6-1 to TRBJ1-1; D might be TRBD1 (5 bases). In germline, CDR1 is MNHNS, CDR2 SASEGT. V gave up 0 bases and J gave up 1 base, with 6 bases separating them. The CDR3 loop spans 14 amino acids. The CDR3 reads CASSEAGENTEAFF. The CDR3 bases are TGTGCCAGCAGTGAAGCAGGGGAGAACACTGAAGCTTTCTTT.

This sequence joins TRBV19 and TRBJ2-1; weak D call: TRBD2 (5 bases). Germline-derived CDR1 and CDR2 are LNHDA and SQIVND (reference sequence). The V end was cut by 5 bases, the J end by 6 bases, with 20 bases between. CDR3 length: 16 amino acids. The CDR3 DNA reads TGTGCCAGTAGTTGGCTTTTGGGTACCGAGGGCAATGAGCAGTTCTTC. It codes for CASSWLLGTEGNEQFF.

This clone was detected only a few times. The CDR3 bases are TGTGCCAGCAGCTTCCGCGGGGGGGCCACCACAGATACGCAGTATTTT. Translating it yields CASSFRGGATTDTQYF. The chain recombines TRBV7-3 with TRBJ2-3, with 9 bases lining up with TRBD2. J lost 2 bases, V lost 3 bases, and 6 bases had no gene match. Germline V gene lookup returns CDR1 SGHTA and CDR2 FQGTGA. The CDR3 covers 16 residues.